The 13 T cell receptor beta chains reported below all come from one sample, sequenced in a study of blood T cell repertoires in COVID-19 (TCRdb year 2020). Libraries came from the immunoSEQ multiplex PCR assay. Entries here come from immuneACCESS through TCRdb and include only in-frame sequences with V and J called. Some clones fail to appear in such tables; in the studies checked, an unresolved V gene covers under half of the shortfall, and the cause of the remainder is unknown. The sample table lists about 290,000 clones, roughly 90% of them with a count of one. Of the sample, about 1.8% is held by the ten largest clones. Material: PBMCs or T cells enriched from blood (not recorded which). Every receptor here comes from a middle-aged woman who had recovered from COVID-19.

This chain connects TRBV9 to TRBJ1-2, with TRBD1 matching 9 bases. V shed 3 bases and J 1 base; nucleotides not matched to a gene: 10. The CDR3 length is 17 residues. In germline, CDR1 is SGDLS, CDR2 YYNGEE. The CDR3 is CASSGPGQGLDNYGYTF. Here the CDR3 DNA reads TGTGCCAGCAGCGGTCCGGGACAGGGCCTCGATAACTATGGCTACACCTTC.

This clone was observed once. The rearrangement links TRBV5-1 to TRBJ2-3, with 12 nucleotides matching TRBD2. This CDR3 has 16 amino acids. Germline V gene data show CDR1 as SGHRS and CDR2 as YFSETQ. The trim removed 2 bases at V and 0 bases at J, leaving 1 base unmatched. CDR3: CASSFGTSGSTDTQYF. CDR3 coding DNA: TGCGCCAGCAGCTTCGGGACTAGCGGGAGCACAGATACGCAGTATTTT.

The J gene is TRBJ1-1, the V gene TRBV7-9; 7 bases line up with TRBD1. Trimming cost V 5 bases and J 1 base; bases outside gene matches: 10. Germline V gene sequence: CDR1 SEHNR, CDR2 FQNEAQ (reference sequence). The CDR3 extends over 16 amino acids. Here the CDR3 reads CASSPGYGTANTEAFF. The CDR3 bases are TGTGCCAGCAGCCCCGGATACGGGACAGCGAACACTGAAGCTTTCTTT.

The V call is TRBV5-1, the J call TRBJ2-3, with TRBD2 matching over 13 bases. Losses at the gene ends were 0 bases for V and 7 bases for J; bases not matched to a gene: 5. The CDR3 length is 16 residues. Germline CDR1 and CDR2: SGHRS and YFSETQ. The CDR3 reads CASSLGTSGSSNTQYF. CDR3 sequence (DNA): TGCGCCAGCAGCTTGGGGACTAGCGGGAGTTCAAATACGCAGTATTTT.

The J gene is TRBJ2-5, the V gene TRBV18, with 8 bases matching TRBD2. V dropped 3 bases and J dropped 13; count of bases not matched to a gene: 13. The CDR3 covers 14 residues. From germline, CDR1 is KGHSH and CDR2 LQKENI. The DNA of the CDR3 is TGTGCCAGCTCACCTAAAGGATCAGCGGGAGATCCGTACTTC. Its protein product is CASSPKGSAGDPYF. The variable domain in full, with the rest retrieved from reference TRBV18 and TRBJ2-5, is NAGVMQNPRHLVRRRGQEARLRCSPMKGHSHVYWYRQLPEEGLKFMVYLQKENIIDESGMPKERFSAEFPKEGPSILRIQQVVRGDSAAYFCASSPKGSAGDPYFGPGTRLLVL.

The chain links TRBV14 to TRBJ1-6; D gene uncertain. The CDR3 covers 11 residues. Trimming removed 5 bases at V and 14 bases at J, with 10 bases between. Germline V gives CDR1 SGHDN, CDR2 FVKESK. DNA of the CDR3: TGTGCCAGCAGCTCGGGTTTCACCCTCCACTTT. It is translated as CASSSGFTLHF.

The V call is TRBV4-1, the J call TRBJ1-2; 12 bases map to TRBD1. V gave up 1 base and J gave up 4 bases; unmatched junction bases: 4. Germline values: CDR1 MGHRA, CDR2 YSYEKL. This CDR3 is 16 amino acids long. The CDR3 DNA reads TGCGCCAGCAGCCAAGGGGACAGGGGGCGAGGCTATGGCTACACCTTC. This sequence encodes CASSQGDRGRGYGYTF.

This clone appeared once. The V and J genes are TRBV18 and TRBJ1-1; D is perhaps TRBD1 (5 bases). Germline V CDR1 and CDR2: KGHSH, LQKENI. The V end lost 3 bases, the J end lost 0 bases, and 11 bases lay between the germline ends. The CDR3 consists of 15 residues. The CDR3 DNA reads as TGTGCCAGCTCACCGCTCTCAGGGCTGAACACTGAAGCTTTCTTT. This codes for CASSPLSGLNTEAFF.

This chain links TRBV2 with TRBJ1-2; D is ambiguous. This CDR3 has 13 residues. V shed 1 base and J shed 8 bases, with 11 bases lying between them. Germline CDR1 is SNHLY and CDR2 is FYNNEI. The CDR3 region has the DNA TGTGCCAGCAGTGAAGTCCGGGGAGACGGCTACACCTTC. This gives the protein CASSEVRGDGYTF.

The CDR3 here is CASSSRDRGAGFF. The DNA of the CDR3 is TGTGCCAGCAGCTCCCGGGACAGGGGGGCAGGGTTCTTC. The V call is TRBV7-2, the J call TRBJ2-1, with TRBD1 identical over 11 bases. Trimming at V came to 4 bases and at J to 15 bases, leaving 8 bases not matched to a gene. Germline CDR1 is SGHTA and CDR2 is FQGNSA. This CDR3 spans 13 amino acids.

CDR3 protein: CASTREGAGELFF. CDR3 nucleotide sequence: TGTGCCAGCACGCGGGAGGGGGCCGGGGAGCTGTTTTTT. The J gene is TRBJ2-2, the V gene TRBV2; 9 nucleotides match TRBD2. This CDR3 is 13 amino acids long. With 7 bases clipped from V and 6 bases from J, the junction kept 3 bases outside the gene matches. CDR1 is SNHLY, CDR2 FYNNEI, per germline.

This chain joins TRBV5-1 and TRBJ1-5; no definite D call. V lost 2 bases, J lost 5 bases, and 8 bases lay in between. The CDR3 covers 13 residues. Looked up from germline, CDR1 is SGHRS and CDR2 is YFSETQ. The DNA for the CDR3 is TGCGCCAGCAGCTTTAACAGAGATCAGCCCCAGCATTTT. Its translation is CASSFNRDQPQHF.

CDR3 sequence: CASSLAGGVITF. The CDR3 DNA reads TGTGCCAGCAGCTTAGCGGGGGGAGTAATCACCTTC. This rearrangement joins TRBV7-2 to TRBJ1-2, with D possibly being TRBD1 (5 bases). This CDR3 region has 12 residues. The germline V gene has CDR1 SGHTA and CDR2 FQGNSA. V shed 0 bases and J shed 13 bases, with 12 bases lying between them.